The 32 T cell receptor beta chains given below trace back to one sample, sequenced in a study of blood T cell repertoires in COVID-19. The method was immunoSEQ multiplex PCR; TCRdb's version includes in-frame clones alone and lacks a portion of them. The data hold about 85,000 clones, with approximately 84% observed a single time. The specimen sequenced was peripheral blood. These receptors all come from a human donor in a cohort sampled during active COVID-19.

In DNA form, the CDR3 reads TGTGCCAGCAGCCTACGATTGAACACTGAAGCTTTCTTT. It encodes CASSLRLNTEAFF. This sequence joins TRBV13 and TRBJ1-1; no definite D call. Per germline, CDR1 PRHDT and CDR2 FYEKMQ (reference sequence). This CDR3 is built from 13 residues. The V and J ends lost 5 bases and 0 bases respectively, with 7 bases between them.

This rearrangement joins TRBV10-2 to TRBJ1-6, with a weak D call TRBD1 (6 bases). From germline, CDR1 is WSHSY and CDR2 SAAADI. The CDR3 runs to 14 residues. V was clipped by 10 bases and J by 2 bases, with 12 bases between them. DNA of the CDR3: TGCGCCACAACTTGGACAGCCTATAATTCACCCCTCCACTTT. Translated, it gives CATTWTAYNSPLHF.

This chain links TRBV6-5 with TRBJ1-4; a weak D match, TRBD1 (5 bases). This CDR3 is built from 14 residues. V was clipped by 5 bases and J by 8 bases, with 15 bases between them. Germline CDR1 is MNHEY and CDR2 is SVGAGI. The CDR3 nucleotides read TGTGCCAGCAGTCATGGGAGGGGCCAGGAAAAACTGTTTTTT. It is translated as CASSHGRGQEKLFF.

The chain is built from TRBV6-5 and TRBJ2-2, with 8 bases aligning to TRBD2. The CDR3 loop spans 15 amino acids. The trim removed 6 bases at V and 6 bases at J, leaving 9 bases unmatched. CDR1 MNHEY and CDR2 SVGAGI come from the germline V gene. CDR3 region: CASRYNRGGSGELFF. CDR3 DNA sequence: TGTGCCAGCAGATATAACCGGGGGGGCTCCGGGGAGCTGTTTTTT.

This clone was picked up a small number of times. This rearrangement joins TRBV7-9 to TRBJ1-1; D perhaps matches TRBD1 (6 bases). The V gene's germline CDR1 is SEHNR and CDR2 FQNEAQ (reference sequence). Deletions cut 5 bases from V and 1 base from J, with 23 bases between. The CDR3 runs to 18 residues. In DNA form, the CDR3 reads TGTGCCAGCAGCCATTCTCGGGCTAAGGACAGCCCGAACACTGAAGCTTTCTTT. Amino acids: CASSHSRAKDSPNTEAFF.

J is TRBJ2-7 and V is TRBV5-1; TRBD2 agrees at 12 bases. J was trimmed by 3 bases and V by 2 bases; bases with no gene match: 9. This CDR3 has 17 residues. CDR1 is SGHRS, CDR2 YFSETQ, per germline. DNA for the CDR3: TGCGCCAGCAGCTTTGGACTAGCGGGGCCAACCGACTACGAGCAGTACTTC. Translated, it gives CASSFGLAGPTDYEQYF.

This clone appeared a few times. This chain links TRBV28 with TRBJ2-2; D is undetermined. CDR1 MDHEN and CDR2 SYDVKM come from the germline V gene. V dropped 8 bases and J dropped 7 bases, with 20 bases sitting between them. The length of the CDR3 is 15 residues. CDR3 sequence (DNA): TGTGCCAGCCACTCGTGGGCCCGCCGATTCGGGGAGCTGTTTTTT. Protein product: CASHSWARRFGELFF.

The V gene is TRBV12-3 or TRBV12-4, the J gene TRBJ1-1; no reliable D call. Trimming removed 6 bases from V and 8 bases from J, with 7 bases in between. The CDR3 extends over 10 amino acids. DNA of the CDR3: TGTGCCAGCAGCCAGACAGAAGCTTTCTTT. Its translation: CASSQTEAFF.

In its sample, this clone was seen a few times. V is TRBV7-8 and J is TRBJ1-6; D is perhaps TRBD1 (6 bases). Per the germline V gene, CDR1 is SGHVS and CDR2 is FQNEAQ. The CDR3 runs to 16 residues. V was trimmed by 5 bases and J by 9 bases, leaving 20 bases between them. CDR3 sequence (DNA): TGTGCCAGCAGCCATGACCTAACAGGGAGCCGTTCACCCCTCCACTTT. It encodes CASSHDLTGSRSPLHF.

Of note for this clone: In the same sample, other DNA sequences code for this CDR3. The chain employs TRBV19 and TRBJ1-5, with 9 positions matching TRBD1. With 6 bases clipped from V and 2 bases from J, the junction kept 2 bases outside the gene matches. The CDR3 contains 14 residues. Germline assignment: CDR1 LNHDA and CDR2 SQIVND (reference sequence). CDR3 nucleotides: TGTGCCAGTAGCCGGACAGGGGGCAATCAGCCCCAGCATTTT. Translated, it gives CASSRTGGNQPQHF.

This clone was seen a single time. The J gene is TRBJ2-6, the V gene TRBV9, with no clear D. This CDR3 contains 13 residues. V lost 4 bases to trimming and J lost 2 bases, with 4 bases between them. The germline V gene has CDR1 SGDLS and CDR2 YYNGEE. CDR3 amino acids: CASSRAGANVLTF. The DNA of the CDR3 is TGTGCCAGCAGCAGAGCTGGGGCCAACGTCCTGACTTTC.

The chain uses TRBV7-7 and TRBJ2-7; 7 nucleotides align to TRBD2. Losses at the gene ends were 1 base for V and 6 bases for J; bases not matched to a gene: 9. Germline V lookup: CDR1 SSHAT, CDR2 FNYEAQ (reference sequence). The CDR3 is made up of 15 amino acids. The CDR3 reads CASSLGGREGAEQYF. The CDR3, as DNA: TGTGCCAGCAGCTTAGGCGGTAGGGAGGGTGCCGAGCAGTACTTC.

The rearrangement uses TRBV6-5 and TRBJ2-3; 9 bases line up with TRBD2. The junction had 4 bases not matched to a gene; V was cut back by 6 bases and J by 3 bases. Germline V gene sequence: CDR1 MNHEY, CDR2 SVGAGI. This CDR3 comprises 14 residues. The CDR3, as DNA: TGTGCCAGCAGGGCGACTAGCGGTACAGATACGCAGTATTTT. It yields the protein CASRATSGTDTQYF.

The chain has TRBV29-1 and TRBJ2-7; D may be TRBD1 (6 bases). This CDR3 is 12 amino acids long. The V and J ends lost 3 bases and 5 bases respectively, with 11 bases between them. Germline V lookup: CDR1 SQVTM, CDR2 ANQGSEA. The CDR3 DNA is TGCAGCGTTGATCAGGGGCGTGACGAGCAGTACTTC. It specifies CSVDQGRDEQYF.

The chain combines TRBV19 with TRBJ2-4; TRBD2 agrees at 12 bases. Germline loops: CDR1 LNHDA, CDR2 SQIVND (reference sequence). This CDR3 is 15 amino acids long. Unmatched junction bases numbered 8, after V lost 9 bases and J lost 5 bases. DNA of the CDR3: TGTGCCAGCCGGCCTAGCGGGGGGGCAGAAAACATTCAGTACTTC. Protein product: CASRPSGGAENIQYF.

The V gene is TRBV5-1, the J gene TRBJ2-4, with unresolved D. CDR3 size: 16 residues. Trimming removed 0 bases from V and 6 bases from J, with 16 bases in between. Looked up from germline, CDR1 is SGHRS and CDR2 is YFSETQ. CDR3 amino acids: CASSLDGGGKLNIQYF. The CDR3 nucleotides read TGCGCCAGCAGCTTGGATGGCGGTGGAAAGTTAAACATTCAGTACTTC.

The CDR3 sequence: CASSPGVAPSYEQYF. The CDR3 coding sequence is TGTGCCAGCTCTCCCGGGGTAGCCCCTTCGTACGAGCAGTACTTC. This sequence joins TRBV18 and TRBJ2-7; D may be TRBD2 (5 bases). CDR3 length: 15 amino acids. Trimming pared 6 bases from V and 4 bases from J, leaving 19 bases between. Per the germline V gene, CDR1 is KGHSH and CDR2 is LQKENI.

In nucleotides, the CDR3 is TGCGCCAGCAGCCTCGGGACAGGGGGCTCTCTATCGTCGGGAAACACCATATATTTT. Amino acid sequence: CASSLGTGGSLSSGNTIYF. The chain joins TRBV5-1 to TRBJ1-3; the match to TRBD1 covers 12 bases. The V segment lost 4 bases and the J segment 4 bases; nucleotides outside the gene matches: 15. This CDR3 region has 19 residues. Germline V CDR1 and CDR2: SGHRS, YFSETQ.

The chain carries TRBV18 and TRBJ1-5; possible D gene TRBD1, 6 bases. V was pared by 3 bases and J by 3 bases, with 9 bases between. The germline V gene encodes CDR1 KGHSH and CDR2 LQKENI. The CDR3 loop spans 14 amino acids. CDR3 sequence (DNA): TGTGCCAGCTCACCGGGGGACAACAATCAGCCCCAGCATTTT. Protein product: CASSPGDNNQPQHF.

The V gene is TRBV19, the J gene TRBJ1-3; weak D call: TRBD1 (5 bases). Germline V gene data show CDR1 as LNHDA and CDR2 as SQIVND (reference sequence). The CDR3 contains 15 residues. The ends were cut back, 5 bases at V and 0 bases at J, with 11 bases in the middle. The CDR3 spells CASSSRQLSGNTIYF. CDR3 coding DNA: TGTGCCAGTAGTTCCCGACAGCTCTCTGGAAACACCATATATTTT.

The CDR3 DNA is TGTGCCAGCATCGACAGGCCGGCCACTGAAGCTTTCTTT. This translates into CASIDRPATEAFF. V usage is TRBV6-6 and J usage is TRBJ1-1; possibly TRBD1 for D (6 bases). The germline gives CDR1 MNHNY, CDR2 SVGAGI (reference sequence). V dropped 7 bases and J dropped 4 bases, with 13 bases sitting between them. This CDR3 has 13 residues.

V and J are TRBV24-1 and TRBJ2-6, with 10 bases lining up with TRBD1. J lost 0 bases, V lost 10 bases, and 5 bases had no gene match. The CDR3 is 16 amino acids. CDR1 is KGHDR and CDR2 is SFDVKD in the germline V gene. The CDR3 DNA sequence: TGTGCCACTCGGGACAGGGGAAGCTCTGGGGCCAACGTCCTGACTTTC. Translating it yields CATRDRGSSGANVLTF.

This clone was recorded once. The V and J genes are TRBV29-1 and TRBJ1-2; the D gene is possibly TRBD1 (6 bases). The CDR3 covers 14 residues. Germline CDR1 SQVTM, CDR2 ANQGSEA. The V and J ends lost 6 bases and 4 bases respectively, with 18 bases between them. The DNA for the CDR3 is TGCAGCGTCCAGGCGGGGGGCTTTTCCTATGGCTACACCTTC. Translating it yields CSVQAGGFSYGYTF.

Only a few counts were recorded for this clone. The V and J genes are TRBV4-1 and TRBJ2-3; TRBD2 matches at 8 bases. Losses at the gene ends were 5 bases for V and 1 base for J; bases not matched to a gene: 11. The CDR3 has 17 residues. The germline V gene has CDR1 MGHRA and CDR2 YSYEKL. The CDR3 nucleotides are TGCGCCAGCAGCAGGCAGGGAAGCGGGGGCGGCACAGATACGCAGTATTTT. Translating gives CASSRQGSGGGTDTQYF.

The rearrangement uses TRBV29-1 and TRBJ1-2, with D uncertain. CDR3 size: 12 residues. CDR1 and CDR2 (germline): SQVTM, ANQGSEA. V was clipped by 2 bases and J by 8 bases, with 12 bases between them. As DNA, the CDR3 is TGCAGCGTTGAACCTGGAGGAGGGGGCTACACCTTC. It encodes CSVEPGGGGYTF. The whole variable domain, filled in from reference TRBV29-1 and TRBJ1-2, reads SAVISQKPSRDICQRGTSLTIQCQVDSQVTMMFWYRQQPGQSLTLIATANQGSEATYESGFVIDKFPISRPNLTFSTLTVSNMSPEDSSIYLCSVEPGGGGYTFGSGTRLTVV.

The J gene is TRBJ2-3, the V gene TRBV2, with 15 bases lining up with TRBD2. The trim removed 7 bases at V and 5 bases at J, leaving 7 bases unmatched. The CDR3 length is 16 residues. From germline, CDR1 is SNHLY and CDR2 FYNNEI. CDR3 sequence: CASTPGLAGGVDTQYF. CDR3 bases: TGTGCCAGCACACCGGGACTAGCGGGGGGTGTAGATACGCAGTATTTT.

CDR3 DNA: TGTGCCAGCAGTGAAGCCCTCGGAGGGGGCGCTGAGACCCAGTACTTC. Protein: CASSEALGGGAETQYF. This chain connects TRBV6-1 to TRBJ2-5; possible D gene TRBD1, 7 bases. CDR1 is MNHNS and CDR2 is SASEGT in the germline V gene. Deletions cut 0 bases from V and 5 bases from J, with 16 bases between. The CDR3 covers 16 residues.

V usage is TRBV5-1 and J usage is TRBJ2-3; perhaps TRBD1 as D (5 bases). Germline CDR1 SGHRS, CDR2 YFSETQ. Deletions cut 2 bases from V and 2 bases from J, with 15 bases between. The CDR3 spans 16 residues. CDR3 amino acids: CASSFGALGPTDTQYF. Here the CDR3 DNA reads TGCGCCAGCAGCTTTGGGGCCCTCGGGCCCACAGATACGCAGTATTTT.

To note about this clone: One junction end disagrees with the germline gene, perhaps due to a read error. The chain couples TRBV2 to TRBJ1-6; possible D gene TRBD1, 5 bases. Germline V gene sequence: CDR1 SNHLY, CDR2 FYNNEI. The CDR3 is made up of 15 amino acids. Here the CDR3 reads CATSKEREGNSPLHF. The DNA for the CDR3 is TGTGCCACCAGTAAGGAAAGGGAGGGGAATTCACCCCTCCACTTT.

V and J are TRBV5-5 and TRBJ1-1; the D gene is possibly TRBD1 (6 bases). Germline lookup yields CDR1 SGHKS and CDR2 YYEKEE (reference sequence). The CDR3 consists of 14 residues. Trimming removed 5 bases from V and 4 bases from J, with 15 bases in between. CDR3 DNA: TGTGCCAGCAGGTGGGGACACGCAGGCACTGAAGCTTTCTTT. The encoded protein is CASRWGHAGTEAFF. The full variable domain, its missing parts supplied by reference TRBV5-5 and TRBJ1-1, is DAGVTQSPTHLIKTRGQQVTLRCSPISGHKSVSWYQQVLGQGPQFIFQYYEKEERGRGNFPDRFSARQFPNYSSELNVNALLLGDSALYLCASRWGHAGTEAFFGQGTRLTVV.

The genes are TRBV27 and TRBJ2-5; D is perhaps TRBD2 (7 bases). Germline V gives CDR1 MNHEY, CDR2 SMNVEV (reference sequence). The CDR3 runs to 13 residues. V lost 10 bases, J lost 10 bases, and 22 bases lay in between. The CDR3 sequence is CATRRGGDRIQYF. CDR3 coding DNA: TGTGCCACCCGCCGCGGGGGCGATAGAATCCAGTACTTC.

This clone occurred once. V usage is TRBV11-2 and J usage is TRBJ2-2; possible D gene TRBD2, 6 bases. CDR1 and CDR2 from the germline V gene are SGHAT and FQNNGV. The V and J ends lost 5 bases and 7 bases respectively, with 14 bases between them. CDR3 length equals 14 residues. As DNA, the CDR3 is TGTGCCAGCAGCCACGGGCAGGGAGGCGGGGAGCTGTTTTTT. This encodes CASSHGQGGGELFF.